This entry lists 2 T cell receptor beta chains sequenced from one sample in a study of neurological immune-mediated disorders. In TCRdb, the 5' RACE reads were re-called with MiXCR into one record per CDR3 protein. The repertoire holds about 39,000 distinct CDR3 sequences, 7% to 8.5% seen once, with around 6% in the top ten. What was sequenced was CD4+ T cells from blood. The receptors derive from a man between 45 and 60 years old in good health.

This clonotype was counted between two and nine times. The rearrangement links TRBV5-1 to TRBJ2-1; tentatively, D is TRBD2 (6 bases). V was clipped by 4 bases and J by 10 bases, with 21 bases between them. Germline CDR1 reads SGHRS; CDR2 reads YFSETQ. The CDR3 spans 15 residues. The CDR3 DNA is TGCGCCAGCAGCGCGGGCGGGACCCAATTCGTGGAGCAGTTCTTC. It encodes CASSAGGTQFVEQFF.

The sample holds many counts of this clonotype. The gene calls are TRBV28 and TRBJ2-7; D is undetermined. CDR1 is MDHEN, CDR2 SYDVKM, per germline. The CDR3 contains 14 residues. Between the trimmed V and J ends, which lost 9 bases and 2 bases, there was a span of 17 bases. Written as DNA, the CDR3 is TGTGCCAGTCACCAGGACGGGCCCACCTACGAGCAGTACTTC. Its translation: CASHQDGPTYEQYF. Variable domain in full (rest from reference TRBV28 and TRBJ2-7): DVKVTQSSRYLVKRTGEKVFLECVQDMDHENMFWYRQDPGLGLRLIYFSYDVKMKEKGDIPEGYSVSREKKERFSLILESASTNQTSMYLCASHQDGPTYEQYFGPGTRLTVT.